This paragraph covers one T cell receptor beta chain sequence. Previously described methods with listed TCR primers produced the bulk TCR libraries. TCRdb reprocessed the PCR reads via MiXCR and lists one record per CDR3 protein. Here the sample spans about 500,000 distinct CDR3 sequences, about 25% being singletons. The CDR3 loop spans 11 amino acids. The V end lost 6 bases, the J end lost 6 bases, and 8 bases lay between the germline ends. CDR1 is MGHRA and CDR2 is YSYEKL in the germline V gene. The data are from a study of molecular identifiers for immune sequencing clone quantification. Study-wide context: Five portions were made in replicates from RNA of approximately 22,000 or 94,000 naive CD8 cells, and four underwent sequencing.

The sequence derives from a human donor in good health. Some libraries in this study had Jurkat cell RNA spiked in. This rearrangement joins TRBV4-1 to TRBJ1-2; no firm D call. Material: naive CD8+ T cells from blood, with Jurkat cell RNA spiked in. Noted subset: FACS-sorted CD8+CD4-CCR7+CD45RA+ naive T cells. The CDR3 nucleotides are TGCGCCAGCAGAAGCCTGAATGGCTACACCTTC. It specifies CASRSLNGYTF.